This T cell receptor (beta chain) was identified in a study of early T cells in non-severe SARS-CoV-2 infection. Study-wide context: Chains stayed unpaired after sequencing of bulk RNA from unsorted whole blood.

This clonotype was observed many times. Its antigen is as yet unknown. General study points: Private and CD4 specificities were missed by VDJdb matching, which favored anti-spike CD8 responses.

Individually, cDNA molecules had unique molecular identifiers attached to them. TCRdb analysed the 5' RACE reads with MiXCR anew, one entry per CDR3 protein. The data show 20,000 to 25,000 distinct CDR3 sequences, less than 5.5% seen once. CDR1 is MNHEY and CDR2 is SVGAGI in the germline V gene. V was pared by 6 bases and J by 2 bases, with 14 bases between. This CDR3 region has 15 residues. Sequencing was done on a sample of whole blood. This chain links TRBV6-5 with TRBJ2-1; D uncertain. The receptor's source is an adult who was a healthcare worker with PCR-confirmed SARS-CoV-2 infection or an uninfected control (not recorded which). Here the CDR3 reads CASRELQSAYNEQFF. The CDR3 nucleotides are TGTGCCAGCAGGGAACTACAGAGCGCCTACAATGAGCAGTTCTTC.